The T cell receptor (beta chain) under discussion was sequenced for a study of graft-versus-host responses after intestinal transplantation. Overall study context: Anti-thymocyte globulin induction preceded approximately three years of tacrolimus and steroid maintenance in all recipients.

This clone was detected only a few times. Its antigen is unknown. Findings of the study overall: High graft-versus-host to host-versus-graft clonal ratios were seen in allografts of patients with graft-donor T cell macrochimerism.

The method was immunoSEQ multiplex PCR; TCRdb's version includes in-frame clones alone and lacks a portion of them. The sample carries approximately 11,000 clones, about nine tenths recorded once. The ends lost 0 bases at V and 5 bases at J; junction bases unmatched: 5. The V gene's germline CDR1 is SGDLS and CDR2 YYNGEE. The CDR3 runs to 15 residues. Time point reported: postoperative day 105 after intestinal transplantation (dayNNNN = postoperative day). This material consisted of PBMCs, taken 105 days after intestinal transplantation. This chain connects TRBV9 to TRBJ2-1, with 7 bases that match TRBD1. The source is a human patient who received an intestinal transplant, so some T cells may come from the graft donor. CDR3: CASSVGQGVHNEQFF. CDR3 DNA sequence: TGTGCCAGCAGCGTAGGGCAGGGGGTCCACAATGAGCAGTTCTTC.